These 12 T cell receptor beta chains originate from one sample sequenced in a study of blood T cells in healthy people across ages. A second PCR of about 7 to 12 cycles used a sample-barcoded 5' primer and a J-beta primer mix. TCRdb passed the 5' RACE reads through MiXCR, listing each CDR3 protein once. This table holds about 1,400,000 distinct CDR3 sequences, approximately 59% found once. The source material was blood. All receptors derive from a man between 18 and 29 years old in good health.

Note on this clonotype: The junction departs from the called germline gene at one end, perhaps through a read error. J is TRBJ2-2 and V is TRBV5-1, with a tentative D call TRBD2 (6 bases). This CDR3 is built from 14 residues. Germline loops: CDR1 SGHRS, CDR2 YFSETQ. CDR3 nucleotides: TGTGCCAGCAGAACGAGTCGGGGGACCGGGGAGCTGTTTTTT. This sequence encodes CASRTSRGTGELFF.

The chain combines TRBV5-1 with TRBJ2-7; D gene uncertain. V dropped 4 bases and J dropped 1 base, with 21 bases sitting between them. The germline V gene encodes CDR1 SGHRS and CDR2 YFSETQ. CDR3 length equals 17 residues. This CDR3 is CASSPFGRALGSYEQYF. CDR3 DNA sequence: TGCGCCAGCAGCCCTTTTGGACGGGCCCTAGGGTCCTACGAGCAGTACTTC.

This CDR3 reads CASSRGLAGTGELFF. The DNA of the CDR3 is TGTGCCAGCAGCCGGGGACTAGCGGGGACCGGGGAGCTGTTTTTT. This rearrangement joins TRBV3-1 to TRBJ2-2, with TRBD2 identical over 13 bases. The CDR3 totals 15 residues. V lost 4 bases to trimming and J lost 5 bases; unmatched junction nucleotides: 1. From germline, CDR1 is LGHDT and CDR2 YNNKEL (reference sequence).

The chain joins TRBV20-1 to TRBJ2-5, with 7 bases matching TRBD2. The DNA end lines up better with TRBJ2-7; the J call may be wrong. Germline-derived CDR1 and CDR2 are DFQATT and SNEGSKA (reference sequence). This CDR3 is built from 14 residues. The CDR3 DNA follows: TGCAGTGCTAGCTCCCTAGCGGAGGCCTACGAGCAGTACTTC. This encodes CSASSLAEAYEQYF.

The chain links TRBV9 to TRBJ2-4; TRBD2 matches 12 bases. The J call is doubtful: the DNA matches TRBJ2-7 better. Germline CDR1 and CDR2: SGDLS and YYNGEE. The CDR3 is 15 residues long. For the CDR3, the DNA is TGTGCCAGCAGCGCTAGGACTAGCGGGAACTACGAGCAGTACTTC. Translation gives CASSARTSGNYEQYF.

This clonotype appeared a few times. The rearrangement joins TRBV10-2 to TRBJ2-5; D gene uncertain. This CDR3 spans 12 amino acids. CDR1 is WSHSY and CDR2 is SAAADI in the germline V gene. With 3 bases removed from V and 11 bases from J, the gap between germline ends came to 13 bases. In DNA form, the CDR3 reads TGCGCCAGCAGTGACCCTTTAGGGAAGCAGTACTTC. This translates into CASSDPLGKQYF.

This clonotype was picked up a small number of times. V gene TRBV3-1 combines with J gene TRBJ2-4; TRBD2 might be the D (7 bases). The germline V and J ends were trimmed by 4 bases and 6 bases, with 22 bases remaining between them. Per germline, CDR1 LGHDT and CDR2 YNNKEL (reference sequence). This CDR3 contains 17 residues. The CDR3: CASSLRLPAGQGNIQYF. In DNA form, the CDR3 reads TGTGCCAGCAGCCTCCGACTGCCAGCGGGACAAGGAAACATTCAGTACTTC.

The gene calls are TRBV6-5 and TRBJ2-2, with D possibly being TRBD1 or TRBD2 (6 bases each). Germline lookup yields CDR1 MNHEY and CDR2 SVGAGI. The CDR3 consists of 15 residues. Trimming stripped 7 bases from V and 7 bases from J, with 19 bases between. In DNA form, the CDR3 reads TGTGCCAGCACGGGGGCAGGACAACGAAACGGGGAGCTGTTTTTT. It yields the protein CASTGAGQRNGELFF.

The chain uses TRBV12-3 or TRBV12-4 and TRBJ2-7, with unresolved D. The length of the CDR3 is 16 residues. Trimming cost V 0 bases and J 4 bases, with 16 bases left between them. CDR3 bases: TGTGCCAGCAGTTTAGCTTATGGGTCTAGATTTTACGAGCAGTACTTC. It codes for CASSLAYGSRFYEQYF.

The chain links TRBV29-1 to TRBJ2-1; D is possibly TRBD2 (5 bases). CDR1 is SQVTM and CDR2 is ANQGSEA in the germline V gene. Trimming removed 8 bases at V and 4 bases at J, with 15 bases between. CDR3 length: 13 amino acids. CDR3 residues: CSLGEGLYNEQFF. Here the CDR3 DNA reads TGCAGCCTCGGAGAGGGCCTTTACAATGAGCAGTTCTTC.

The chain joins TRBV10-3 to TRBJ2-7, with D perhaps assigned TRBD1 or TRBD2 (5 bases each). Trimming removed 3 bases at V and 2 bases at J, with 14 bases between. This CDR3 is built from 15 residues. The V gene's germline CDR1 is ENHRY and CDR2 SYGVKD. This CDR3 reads CAISDYRDGTYEQYF. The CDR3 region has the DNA TGTGCCATCAGTGATTACCGGGACGGCACCTACGAGCAGTACTTC.

Written as DNA, the CDR3 is TGCAGTGCTAGAGATCGGCTAGCGGGGGTCACAGATACGCAGTATTTT. Translation: CSARDRLAGVTDTQYF. V and J are TRBV20-1 and TRBJ2-3; 10 bases align to TRBD2. After removal of 0 bases from V and 2 bases from J, the junction contained 5 bases not matched to a gene. Per germline, CDR1 DFQATT and CDR2 SNEGSKA (reference sequence). The length of the CDR3 is 16 residues.